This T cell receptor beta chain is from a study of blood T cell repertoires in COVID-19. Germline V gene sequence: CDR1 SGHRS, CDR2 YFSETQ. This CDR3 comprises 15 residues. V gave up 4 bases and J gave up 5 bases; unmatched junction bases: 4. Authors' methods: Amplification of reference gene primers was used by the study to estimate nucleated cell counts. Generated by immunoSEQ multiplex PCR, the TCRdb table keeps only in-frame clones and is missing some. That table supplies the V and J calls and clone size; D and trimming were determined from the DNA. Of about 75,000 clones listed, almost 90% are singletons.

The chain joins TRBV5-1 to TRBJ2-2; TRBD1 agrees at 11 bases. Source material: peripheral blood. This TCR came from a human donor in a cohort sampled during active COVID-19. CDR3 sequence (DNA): TGCGCCAGCAGCATAGGGACAGGGGGAACCGGGGAGCTGTTTTTT. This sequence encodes CASSIGTGGTGELFF.